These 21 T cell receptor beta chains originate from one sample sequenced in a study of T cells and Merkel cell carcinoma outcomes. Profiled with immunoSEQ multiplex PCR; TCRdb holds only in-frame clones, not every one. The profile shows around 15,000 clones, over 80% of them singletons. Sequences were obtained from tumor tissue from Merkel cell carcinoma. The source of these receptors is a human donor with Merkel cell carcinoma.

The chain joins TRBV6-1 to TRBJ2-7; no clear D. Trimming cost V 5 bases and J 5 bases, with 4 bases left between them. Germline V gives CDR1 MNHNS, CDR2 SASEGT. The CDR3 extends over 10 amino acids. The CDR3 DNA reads TGTGCCAGCAGTAAGAACGAGCAGTACTTC. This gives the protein CASSKNEQYF.

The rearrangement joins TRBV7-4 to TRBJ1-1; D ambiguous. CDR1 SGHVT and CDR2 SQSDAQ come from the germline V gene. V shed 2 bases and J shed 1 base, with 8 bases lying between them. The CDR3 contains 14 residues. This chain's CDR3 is CASSLCTRNTEAFF. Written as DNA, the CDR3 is TGTGCCAGCAGCTTATGTACCCGGAACACTGAAGCTTTCTTT.

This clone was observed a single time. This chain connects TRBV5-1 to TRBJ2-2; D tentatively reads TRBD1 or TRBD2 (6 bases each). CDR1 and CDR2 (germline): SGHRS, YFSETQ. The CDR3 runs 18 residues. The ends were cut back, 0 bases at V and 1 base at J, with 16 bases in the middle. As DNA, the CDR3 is TGCGCCAGCAGCTTGGGCCCCTCGGGGGCGCGGAACACCGGGGAGCTGTTTTTT. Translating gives CASSLGPSGARNTGELFF.

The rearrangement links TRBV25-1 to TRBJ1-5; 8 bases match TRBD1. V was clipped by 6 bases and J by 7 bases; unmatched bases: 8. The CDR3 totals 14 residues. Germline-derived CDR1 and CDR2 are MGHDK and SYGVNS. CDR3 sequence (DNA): TGTGCCAGCAGCCAGACAGGGGTGGGACAGCCCCAGCATTTT. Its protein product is CASSQTGVGQPQHF.

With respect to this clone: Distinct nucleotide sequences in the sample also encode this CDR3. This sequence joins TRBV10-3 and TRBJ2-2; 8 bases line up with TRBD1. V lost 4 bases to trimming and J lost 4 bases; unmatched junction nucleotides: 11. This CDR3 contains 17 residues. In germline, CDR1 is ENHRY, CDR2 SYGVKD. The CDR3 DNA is TGTGCCATCAGTGGACCCGGGGGACAGGATATCACCGGGGAGCTGTTTTTT. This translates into CAISGPGGQDITGELFF.

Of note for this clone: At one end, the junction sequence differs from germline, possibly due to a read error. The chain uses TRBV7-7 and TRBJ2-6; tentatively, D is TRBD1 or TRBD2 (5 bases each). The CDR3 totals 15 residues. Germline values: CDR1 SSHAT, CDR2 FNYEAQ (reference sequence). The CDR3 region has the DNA TGTGCTAGCAGCCCGGGACCTTCTGGGGCCAACGTCCTGACTTTC. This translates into CASSPGPSGANVLTF.

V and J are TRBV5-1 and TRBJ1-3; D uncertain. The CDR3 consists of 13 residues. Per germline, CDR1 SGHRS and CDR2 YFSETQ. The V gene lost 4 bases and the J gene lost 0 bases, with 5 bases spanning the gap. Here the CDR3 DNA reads TGCGCCAGCAGCGCCATCTCTGGAAACACCATATATTTT. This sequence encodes CASSAISGNTIYF.

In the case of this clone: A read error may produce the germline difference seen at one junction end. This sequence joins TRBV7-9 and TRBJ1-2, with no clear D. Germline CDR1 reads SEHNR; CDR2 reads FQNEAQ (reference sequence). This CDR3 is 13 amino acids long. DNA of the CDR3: TGTGTCAGCAGCTTAGCATCCCGCTATGGCTACACCTTC. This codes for CVSSLASRYGYTF.

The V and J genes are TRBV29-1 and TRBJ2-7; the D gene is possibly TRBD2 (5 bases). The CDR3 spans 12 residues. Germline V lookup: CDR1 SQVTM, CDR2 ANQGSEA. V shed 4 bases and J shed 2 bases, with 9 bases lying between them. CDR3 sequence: CSVVGVAYEQYF. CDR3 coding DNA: TGCAGCGTTGTCGGGGTGGCCTACGAGCAGTACTTC.

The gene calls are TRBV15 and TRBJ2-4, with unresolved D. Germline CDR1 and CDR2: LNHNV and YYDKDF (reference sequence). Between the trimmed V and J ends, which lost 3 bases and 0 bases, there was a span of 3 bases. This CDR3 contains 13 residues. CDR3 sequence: CATSSEAKNIQYF. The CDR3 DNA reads TGTGCCACCAGCAGCGAAGCCAAAAACATTCAGTACTTC. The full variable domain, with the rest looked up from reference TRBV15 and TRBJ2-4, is DAMVIQNPRYQVTQFGKPVTLSCSQTLNHNVMYWYQQKSSQAPKLLFHYYDKDFNNEADTPDNFQSRRPNTSFCFLDIRSPGLGDTAMYLCATSSEAKNIQYFGAGTRLSVL.

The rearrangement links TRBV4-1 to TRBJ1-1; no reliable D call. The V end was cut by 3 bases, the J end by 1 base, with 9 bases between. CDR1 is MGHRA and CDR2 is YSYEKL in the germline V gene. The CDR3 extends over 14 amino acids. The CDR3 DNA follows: TGCGCCAGCAGCCAGAGTACACAGAACACTGAAGCTTTCTTT. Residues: CASSQSTQNTEAFF.

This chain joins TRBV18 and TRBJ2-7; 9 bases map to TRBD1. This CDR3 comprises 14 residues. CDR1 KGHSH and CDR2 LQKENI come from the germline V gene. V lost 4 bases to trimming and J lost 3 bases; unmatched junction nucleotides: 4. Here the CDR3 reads CASSRGQGLYEQYF. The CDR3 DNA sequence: TGTGCCAGCTCACGGGGACAGGGCCTCTACGAGCAGTACTTC.

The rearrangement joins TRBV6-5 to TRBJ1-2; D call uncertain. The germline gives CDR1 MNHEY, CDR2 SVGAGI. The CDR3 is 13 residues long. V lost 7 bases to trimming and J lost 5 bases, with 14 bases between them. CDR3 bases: TGTGCCAGCACAGTCGCCCCGTCGTATGGCTACACCTTC. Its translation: CASTVAPSYGYTF.

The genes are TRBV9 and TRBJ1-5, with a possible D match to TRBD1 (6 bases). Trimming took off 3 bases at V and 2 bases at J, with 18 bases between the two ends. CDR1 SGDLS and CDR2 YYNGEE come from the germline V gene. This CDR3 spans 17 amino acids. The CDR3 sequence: CASSEGIGQSGNQPQHF. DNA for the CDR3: TGTGCCAGCAGCGAGGGGATCGGACAGTCCGGCAATCAGCCCCAGCATTTT.

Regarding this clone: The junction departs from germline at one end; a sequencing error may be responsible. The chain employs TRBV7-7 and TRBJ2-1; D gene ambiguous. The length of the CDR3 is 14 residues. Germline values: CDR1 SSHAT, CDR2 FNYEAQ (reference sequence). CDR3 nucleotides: TGTGCTAGCAGCTCCACCGTTTCCTCTAATGAGCAGTTCTTC. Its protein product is CASSSTVSSNEQFF.

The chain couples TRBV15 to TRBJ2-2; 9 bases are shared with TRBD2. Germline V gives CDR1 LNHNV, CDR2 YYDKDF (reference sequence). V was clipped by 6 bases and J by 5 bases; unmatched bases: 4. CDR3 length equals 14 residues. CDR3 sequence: CATRRTSVTGELFF. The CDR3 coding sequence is TGTGCCACCAGGAGGACTAGCGTTACCGGGGAGCTGTTTTTT.

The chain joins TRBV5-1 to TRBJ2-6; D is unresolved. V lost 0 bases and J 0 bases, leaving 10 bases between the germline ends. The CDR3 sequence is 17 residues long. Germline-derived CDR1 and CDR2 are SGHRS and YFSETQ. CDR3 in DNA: TGCGCCAGCAGCTTGGATGCAGGCCTCTCTGGGGCCAACGTCCTGACTTTC. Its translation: CASSLDAGLSGANVLTF.

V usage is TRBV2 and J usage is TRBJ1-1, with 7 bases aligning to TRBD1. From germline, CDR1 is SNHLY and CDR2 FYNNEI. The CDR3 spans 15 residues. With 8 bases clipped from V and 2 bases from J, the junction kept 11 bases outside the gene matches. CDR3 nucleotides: TGTGCCAGCGCCAGCGTAGGACAGGCCAACACTGAAGCTTTCTTT. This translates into CASASVGQANTEAFF.

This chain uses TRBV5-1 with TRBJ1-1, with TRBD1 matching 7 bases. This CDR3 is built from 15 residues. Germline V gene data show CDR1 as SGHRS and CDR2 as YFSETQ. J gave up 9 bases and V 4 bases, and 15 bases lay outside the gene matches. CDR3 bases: TGCGCCAGCAGCGGGGGGGACAGTCAAGAGATTAAAGCTTTCTTT. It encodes CASSGGDSQEIKAFF.

The CDR3 nucleotides read TGTGCCACCAGCAGAGATCCTTCGGGGACAGGCTATGGCTACACCTTC. Translation gives CATSRDPSGTGYGYTF. V usage is TRBV15 and J usage is TRBJ1-2; TRBD1 aligns across 8 bases. V was clipped by 0 bases and J by 4 bases; unmatched bases: 7. Per the germline V gene, CDR1 is LNHNV and CDR2 is YYDKDF (reference sequence). The CDR3 consists of 16 residues.

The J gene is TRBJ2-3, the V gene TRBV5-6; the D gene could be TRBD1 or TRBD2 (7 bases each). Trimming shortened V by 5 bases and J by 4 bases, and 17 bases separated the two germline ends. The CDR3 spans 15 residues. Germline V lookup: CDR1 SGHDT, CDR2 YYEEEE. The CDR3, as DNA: TGTGCCAGCAGGCTTCACCCAGGGGGGGCAGATACGCAGTATTTT. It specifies CASRLHPGGADTQYF.